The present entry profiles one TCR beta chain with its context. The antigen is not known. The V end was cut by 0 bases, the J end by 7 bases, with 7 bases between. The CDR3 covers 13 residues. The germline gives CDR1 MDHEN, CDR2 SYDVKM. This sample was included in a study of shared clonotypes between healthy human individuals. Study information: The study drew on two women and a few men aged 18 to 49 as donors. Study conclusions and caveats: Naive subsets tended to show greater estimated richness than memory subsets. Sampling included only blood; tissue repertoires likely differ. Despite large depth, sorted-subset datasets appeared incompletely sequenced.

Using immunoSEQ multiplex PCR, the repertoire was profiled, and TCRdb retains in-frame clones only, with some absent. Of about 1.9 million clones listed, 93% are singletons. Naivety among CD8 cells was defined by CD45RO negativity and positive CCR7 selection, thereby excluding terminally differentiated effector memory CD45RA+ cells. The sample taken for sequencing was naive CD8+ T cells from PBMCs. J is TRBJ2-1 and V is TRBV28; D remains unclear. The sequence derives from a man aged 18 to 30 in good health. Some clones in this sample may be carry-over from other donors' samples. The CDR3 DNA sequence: TGTGCCAGCAGTTTATGGCCCCCAAATGAGCAGTTCTTC. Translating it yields CASSLWPPNEQFF.